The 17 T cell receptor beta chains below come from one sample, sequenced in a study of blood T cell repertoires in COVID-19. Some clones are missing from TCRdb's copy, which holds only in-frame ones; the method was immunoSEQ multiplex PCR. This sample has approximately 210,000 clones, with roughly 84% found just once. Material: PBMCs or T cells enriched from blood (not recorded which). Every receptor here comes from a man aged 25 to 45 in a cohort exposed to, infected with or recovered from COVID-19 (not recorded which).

This CDR3 is CSVDGQGAWTEAFF. The CDR3 region has the DNA TGCAGCGTCGACGGACAGGGGGCTTGGACTGAAGCTTTCTTT. The V gene is TRBV29-1, the J gene TRBJ1-1; TRBD1 matches at 11 bases. Looked up from germline, CDR1 is SQVTM and CDR2 is ANQGSEA. The CDR3 covers 14 residues. The trim removed 6 bases at V and 5 bases at J, leaving 8 bases unmatched.

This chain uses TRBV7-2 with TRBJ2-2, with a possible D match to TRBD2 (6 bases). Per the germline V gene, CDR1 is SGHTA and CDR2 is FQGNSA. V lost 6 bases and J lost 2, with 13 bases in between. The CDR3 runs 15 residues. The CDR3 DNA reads TGTGCCAGCAGAGGGCGGGACCTCAACACCGGGGAGCTGTTTTTT. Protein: CASRGRDLNTGELFF. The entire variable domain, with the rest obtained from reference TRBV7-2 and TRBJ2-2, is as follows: GAGVSQSPSNKVTEKGKDVELRCDPISGHTALYWYRQSLGQGLEFLIYFQGNSAPDKSGLPSDRFSAERTGGSVSTLTIQRTQQEDSAVYLCASRGRDLNTGELFFGEGSRLTVL.

The DNA for the CDR3 is TGTGCCAGTAGTACCTTTGACAGGACCCATGAGCAGTTCTTC. Protein sequence: CASSTFDRTHEQFF. The genes are TRBV19 and TRBJ2-1; a weak D match, TRBD1 (6 bases). The V end was cut by 4 bases, the J end by 8 bases, with 15 bases between. The CDR3 contains 14 residues. CDR1 LNHDA and CDR2 SQIVND come from the germline V gene (reference sequence). The complete variable domain, with remaining parts taken from reference TRBV19 and TRBJ2-1, reads DGGITQSPKYLFRKEGQNVTLSCEQNLNHDAMYWYRQDPGQGLRLIYYSQIVNDFQKGDIAEGYSVSREKKESFPLTVTSAQKNPTAFYLCASSTFDRTHEQFFGPGTRLTVL.

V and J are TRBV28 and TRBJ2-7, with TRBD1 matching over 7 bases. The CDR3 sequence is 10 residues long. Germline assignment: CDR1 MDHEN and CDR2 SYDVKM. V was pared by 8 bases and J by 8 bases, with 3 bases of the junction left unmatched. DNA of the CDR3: TGTGCCAGCGGGGACAGCAAGCAGTACTTC. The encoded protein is CASGDSKQYF.

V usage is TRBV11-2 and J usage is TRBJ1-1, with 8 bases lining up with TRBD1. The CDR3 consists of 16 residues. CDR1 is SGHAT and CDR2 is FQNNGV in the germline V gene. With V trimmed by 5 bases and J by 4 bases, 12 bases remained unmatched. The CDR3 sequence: CASSPQTGVTSTEAFF. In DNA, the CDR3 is TGTGCCAGCAGCCCGCAGACAGGGGTAACGAGCACTGAAGCTTTCTTT. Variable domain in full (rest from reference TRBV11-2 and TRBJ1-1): EAGVAQSPRYKIIEKRQSVAFWCNPISGHATLYWYQQILGQGPKLLIQFQNNGVVDDSQLPKDRFSAERLKGVDSTLKIQPAKLEDSAVYLCASSPQTGVTSTEAFFGQGTRLTVV.

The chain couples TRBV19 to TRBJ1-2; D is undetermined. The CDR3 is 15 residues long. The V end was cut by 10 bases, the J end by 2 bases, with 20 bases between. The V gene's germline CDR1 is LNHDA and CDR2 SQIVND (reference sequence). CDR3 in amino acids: CATMEGLGLNYGYTF. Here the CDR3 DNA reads TGTGCCACGATGGAGGGATTAGGGTTAAACTATGGCTACACCTTC.

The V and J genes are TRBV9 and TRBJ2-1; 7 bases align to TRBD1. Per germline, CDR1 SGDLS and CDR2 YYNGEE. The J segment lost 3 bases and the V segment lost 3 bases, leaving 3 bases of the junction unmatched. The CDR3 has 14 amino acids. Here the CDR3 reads CASSAGTDYNEQFF. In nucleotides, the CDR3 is TGTGCCAGCAGCGCAGGGACAGACTACAATGAGCAGTTCTTC.

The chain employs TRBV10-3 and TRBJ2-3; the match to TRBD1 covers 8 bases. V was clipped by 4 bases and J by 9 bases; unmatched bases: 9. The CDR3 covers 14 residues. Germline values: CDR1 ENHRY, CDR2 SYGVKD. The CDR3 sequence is CAISGYPGQETQYF. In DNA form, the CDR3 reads TGTGCCATCAGTGGTTATCCGGGACAGGAGACGCAGTATTTT.

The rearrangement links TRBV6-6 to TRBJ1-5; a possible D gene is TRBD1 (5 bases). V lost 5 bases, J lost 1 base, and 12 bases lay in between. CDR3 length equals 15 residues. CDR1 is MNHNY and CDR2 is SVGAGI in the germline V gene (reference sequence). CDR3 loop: CASSHRSSSNQPQHF. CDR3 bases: TGTGCCAGCAGTCACAGGAGTAGCAGCAATCAGCCCCAGCATTTT.

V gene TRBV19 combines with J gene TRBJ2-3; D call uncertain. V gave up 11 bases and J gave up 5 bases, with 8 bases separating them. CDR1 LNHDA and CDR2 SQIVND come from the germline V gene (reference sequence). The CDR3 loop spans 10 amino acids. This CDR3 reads CAPNGDTQYF. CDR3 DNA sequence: TGTGCCCCTAATGGAGATACGCAGTATTTT.

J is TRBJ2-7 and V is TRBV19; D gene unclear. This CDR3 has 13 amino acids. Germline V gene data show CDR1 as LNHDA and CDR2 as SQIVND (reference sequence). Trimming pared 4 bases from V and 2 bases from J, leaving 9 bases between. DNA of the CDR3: TGTGCCAGTAGTACAACTTTAACCTACGAGCAGTACTTC. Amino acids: CASSTTLTYEQYF.

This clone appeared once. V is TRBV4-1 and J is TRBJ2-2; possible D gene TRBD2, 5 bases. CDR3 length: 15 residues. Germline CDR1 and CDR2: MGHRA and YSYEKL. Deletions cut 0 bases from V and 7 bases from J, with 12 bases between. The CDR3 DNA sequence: TGCGCCAGCAGCCAAGAGTCGGGGTTAGACGGGGAGCTGTTTTTT. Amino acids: CASSQESGLDGELFF.

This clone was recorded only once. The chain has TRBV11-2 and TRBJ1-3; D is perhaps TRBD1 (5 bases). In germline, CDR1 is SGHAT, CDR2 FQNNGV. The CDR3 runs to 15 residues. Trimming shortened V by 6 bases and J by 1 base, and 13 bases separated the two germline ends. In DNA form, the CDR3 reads TGTGCCAGCAGATTCGCAGGGAAGTCTGGAAACACCATATATTTT. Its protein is CASRFAGKSGNTIYF.

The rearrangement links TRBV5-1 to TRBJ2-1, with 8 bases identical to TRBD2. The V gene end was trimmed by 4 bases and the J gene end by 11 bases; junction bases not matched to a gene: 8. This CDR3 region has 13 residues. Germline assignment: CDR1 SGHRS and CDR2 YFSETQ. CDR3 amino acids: CASSQTSGEKQFF. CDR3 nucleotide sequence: TGCGCCAGCAGCCAAACTAGCGGAGAAAAGCAGTTCTTC.

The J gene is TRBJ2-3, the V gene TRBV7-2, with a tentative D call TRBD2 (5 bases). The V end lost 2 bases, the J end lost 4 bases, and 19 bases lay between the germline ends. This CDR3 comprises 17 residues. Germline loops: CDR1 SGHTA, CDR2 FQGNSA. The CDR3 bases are TGTGCCAGCAGCTTACTGCCGGGGATCCAAACGGCAGATACGCAGTATTTT. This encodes CASSLLPGIQTADTQYF.

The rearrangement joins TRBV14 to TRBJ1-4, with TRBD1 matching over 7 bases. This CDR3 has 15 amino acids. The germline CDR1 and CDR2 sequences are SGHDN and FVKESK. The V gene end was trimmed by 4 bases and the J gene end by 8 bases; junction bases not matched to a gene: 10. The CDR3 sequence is CASSLSQGKREKLFF. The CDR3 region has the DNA TGTGCCAGCAGCCTCTCACAGGGGAAGCGGGAAAAACTGTTTTTT. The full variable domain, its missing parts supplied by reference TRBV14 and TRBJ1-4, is EAGVTQFPSHSVIEKGQTVTLRCDPISGHDNLYWYRRVMGKEIKFLLHFVKESKQDESGMPNNRFLAERTGGTYSTLKVQPAELEDSGVYFCASSLSQGKREKLFFGSGTQLSVL.

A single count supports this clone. The CDR3 region is CASSFRRVGTDTQYF. The DNA for the CDR3 is TGCGCCAGCAGCTTCCGCCGGGTCGGCACAGATACGCAGTATTTT. V gene TRBV5-1 combines with J gene TRBJ2-3; D is undetermined. V gave up 2 bases and J gave up 1 base, with 11 bases separating them. CDR1 is SGHRS and CDR2 is YFSETQ in the germline V gene. The CDR3 consists of 15 residues. Full variable domain (missing parts from reference TRBV5-1 and TRBJ2-3): KAGVTQTPRYLIKTRGQQVTLSCSPISGHRSVSWYQQTPGQGLQFLFEYFSETQRNKGNFPGRFSGRQFSNSRSEMNVSTLELGDSALYLCASSFRRVGTDTQYFGPGTRLTVL.